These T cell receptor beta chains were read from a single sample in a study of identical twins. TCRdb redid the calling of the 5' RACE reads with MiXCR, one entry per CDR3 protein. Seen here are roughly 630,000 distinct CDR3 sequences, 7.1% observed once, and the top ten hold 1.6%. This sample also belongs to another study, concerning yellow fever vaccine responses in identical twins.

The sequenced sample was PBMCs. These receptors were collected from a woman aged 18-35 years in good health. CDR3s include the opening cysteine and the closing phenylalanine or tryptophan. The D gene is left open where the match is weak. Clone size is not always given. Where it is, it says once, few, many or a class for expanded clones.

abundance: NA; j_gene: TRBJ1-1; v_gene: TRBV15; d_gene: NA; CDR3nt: TGTGCCACCAGCAGCGGGACGAACACTGAAGCTTTCTTT; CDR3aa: CATSSGTNTEAFF
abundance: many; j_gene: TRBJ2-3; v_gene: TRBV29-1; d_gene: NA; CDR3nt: TGCAGCTCGAGGACTACCGCAGATACGCAGTATTTT; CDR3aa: CSSRTTADTQYF
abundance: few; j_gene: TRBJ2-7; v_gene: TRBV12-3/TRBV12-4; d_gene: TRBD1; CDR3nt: TGTGCCAGCAGGGAAGGGGGACAGGGATCCTACGAGCAGTACTTC; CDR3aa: CASREGGQGSYEQYF
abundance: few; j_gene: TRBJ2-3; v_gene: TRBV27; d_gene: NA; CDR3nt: TGTGCCAGCACGGGCGTGTCCGATACGCAGTATTTT; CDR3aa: CASTGVSDTQYF
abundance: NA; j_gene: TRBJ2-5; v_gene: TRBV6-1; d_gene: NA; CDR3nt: TGTGCCAGCGGGGGAGAGTTGGTGAAGACCCAGTACTTC; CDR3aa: CASGGELVKTQYF
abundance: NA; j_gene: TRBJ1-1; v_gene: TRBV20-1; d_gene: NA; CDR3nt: TGCAGTGCTAGAGATCTCGGCCTTATGAACACTGAAGCTTTCTTT; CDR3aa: CSARDLGLMNTEAFF
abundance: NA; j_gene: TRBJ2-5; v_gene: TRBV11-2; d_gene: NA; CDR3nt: TGTGCCAGCAGCTTAATCGGGCAGGTGGAGACCCAGTACTTC; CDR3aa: CASSLIGQVETQYF
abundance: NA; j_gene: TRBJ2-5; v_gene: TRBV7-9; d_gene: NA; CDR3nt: TGTGCCACCGGAGGCAGGCAAGAGACCCAGTACTTC; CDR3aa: CATGGRQETQYF
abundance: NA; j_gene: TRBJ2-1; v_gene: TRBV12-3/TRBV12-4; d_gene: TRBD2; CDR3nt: TGTGCCAGCAGTCTGAGACTAGCGGGAGCGTTTTTTGAGCAGTTCTTC; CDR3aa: CASSLRLAGAFFEQFF
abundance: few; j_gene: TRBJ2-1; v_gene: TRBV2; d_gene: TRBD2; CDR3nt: TGTGCCAGCACCACACTAGCGGAGTTTTTCAATGAGCAGTTCTTC; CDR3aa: CASTTLAEFFNEQFF
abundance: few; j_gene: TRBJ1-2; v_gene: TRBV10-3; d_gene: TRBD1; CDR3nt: TGTGCCATCAGTGCGACAGGGGGGAATGGCTACACCTTC; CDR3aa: CAISATGGNGYTF
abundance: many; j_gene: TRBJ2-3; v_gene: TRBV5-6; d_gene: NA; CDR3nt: TGTGCCAGCAGACTAAACACAGATACGCAGTATTTT; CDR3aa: CASRLNTDTQYF
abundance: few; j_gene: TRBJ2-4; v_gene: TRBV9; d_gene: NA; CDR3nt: TGTGCCAGCAGCCCGTCGGGGACAGCCAAAAACATTCAGTACTTC; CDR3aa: CASSPSGTAKNIQYF
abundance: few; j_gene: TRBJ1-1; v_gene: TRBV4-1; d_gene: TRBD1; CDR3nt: TGCGCCAGCAGCCCAGGACAGGGACGAGAAGCTTTCTTT; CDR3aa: CASSPGQGREAFF
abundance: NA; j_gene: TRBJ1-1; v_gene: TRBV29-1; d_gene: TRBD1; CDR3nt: TGCAGCGTTGAAGATCCAGACAGGGGTCTTACTGAAGCTTTCTTT; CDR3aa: CSVEDPDRGLTEAFF
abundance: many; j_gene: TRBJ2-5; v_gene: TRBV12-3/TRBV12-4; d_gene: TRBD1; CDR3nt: TGTGCCAGCAGTAGAGGACAGGGCGCAGAGACCCAGTACTTC; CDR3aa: CASSRGQGAETQYF
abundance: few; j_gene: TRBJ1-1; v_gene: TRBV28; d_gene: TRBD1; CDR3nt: TGTGCCAGCAGTCCCCATCGAGGACAGGGGGACACTGAAGCTTTCTTT; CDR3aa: CASSPHRGQGDTEAFF